The T cell receptor (beta chain) described here comes from a study of regulatory T cells. General study findings and limits: Hydrophobic residues at CDR3 positions 6 and 7 were enriched in conventional CD4+ T cells of CD3G-deficient patients. Skewed V and J usage and few unique V-J pairs marked patient repertoires, most in Tregs.

All CD3G-deficient patients showed autoimmunity, more severe in two. Patients, 2 to 39 years old, had expanded memory T-cell proportions. CD4+ cells were sorted into CD25-high CD127-low regulatory cells and CD25-low CD127-high conventional cells. Amplification used 52 TRBV primers and 13 TRBJ primers. The protocol was immunoSEQ multiplex PCR, while the TCRdb copy is restricted to in-frame clones and leaves out a portion. This sample carries 30,000 to 40,000 clones, about 93% of them seen once, and the ten largest clones take about 0.99%. A remark on this clone: Its antigen is unknown.

CDR3 size: 14 residues. Germline V CDR1 and CDR2: SEHNR, FQNEAQ (reference sequence). Trimming took 3 bases from V and 7 from J, leaving 13 bases between them. This TCR was sampled from a child aged 2 to 15 with CD3G deficiency. Sequencing input: conventional CD4+ T cells sorted from blood. The chain carries TRBV7-9 and TRBJ2-1, with D possibly matching TRBD2 (6 bases). CDR3 region: CASSFHGGNNEQFF. CDR3 DNA sequence: TGTGCCAGCAGCTTCCATGGCGGGAATAATGAGCAGTTCTTC. Filled out from reference TRBV7-9 and TRBJ2-1, the complete variable domain reads DTGVSQNPRHKITKRGQNVTFRCDPISEHNRLYWYRQTLGQGPEFLTYFQNEAQLEKSRLLSDRFSAERPKGSFSTLEIQRTEQGDSAMYLCASSFHGGNNEQFFGPGTRLTVL.